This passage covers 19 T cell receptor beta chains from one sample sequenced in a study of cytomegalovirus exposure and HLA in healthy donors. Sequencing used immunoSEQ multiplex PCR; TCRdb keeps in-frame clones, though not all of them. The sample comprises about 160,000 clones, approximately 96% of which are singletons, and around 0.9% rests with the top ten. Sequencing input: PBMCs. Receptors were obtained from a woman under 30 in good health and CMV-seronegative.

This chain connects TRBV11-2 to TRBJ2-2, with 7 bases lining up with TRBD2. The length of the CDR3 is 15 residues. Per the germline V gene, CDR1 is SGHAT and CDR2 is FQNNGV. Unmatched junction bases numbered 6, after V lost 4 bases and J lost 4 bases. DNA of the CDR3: TGTGCCAGCAGCTGGGGGGGACCCCGCACCGGGGAGCTGTTTTTT. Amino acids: CASSWGGPRTGELFF.

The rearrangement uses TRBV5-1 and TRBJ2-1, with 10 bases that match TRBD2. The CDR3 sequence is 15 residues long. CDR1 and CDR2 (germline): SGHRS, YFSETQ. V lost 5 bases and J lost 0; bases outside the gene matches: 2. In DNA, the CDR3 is TGCGCCAGCAGTACTAGCGGGGTCTCCTACAATGAGCAGTTCTTC. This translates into CASSTSGVSYNEQFF.

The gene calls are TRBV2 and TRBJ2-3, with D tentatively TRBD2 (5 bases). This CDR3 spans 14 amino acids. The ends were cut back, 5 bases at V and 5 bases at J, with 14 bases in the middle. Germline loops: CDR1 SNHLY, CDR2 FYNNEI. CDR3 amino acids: CASSLSSGRDTQYF. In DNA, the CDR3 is TGTGCCAGCAGTCTGAGTTCGGGAAGAGATACGCAGTATTTT.

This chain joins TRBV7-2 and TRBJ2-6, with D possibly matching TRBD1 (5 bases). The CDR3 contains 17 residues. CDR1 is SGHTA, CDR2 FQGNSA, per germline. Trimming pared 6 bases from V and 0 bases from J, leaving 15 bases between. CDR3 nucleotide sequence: TGTGCCAGCAGGCCTGGGGCCTCGCCCTCTGGGGCCAACGTCCTGACTTTC. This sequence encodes CASRPGASPSGANVLTF.

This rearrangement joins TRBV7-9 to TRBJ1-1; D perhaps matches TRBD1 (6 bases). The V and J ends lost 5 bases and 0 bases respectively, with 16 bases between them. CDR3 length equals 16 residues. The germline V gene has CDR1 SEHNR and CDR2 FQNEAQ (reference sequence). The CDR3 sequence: CASSPRGGKMNTEAFF. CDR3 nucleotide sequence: TGTGCCAGCAGCCCCAGGGGTGGTAAAATGAACACTGAAGCTTTCTTT.

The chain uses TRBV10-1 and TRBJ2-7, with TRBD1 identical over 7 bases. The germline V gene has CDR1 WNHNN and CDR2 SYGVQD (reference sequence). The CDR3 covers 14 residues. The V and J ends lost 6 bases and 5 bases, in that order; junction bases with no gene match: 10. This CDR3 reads CASRVTGIGDEQYF. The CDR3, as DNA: TGCGCCAGCAGAGTGACAGGGATTGGGGACGAGCAGTACTTC.

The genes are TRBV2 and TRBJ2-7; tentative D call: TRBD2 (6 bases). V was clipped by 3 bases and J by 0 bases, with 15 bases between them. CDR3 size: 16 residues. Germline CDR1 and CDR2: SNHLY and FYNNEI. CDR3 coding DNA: TGTGCCAGCAGTGAGAGGCGGGGTGGGATCTCCTACGAGCAGTACTTC. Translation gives CASSERRGGISYEQYF.

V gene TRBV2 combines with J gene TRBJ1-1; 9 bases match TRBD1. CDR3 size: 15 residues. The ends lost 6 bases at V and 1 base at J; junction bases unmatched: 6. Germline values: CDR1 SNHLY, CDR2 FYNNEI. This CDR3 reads CASRHPGQGNTEAFF. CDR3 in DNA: TGTGCCAGCAGGCATCCGGGACAGGGGAACACTGAAGCTTTCTTT.

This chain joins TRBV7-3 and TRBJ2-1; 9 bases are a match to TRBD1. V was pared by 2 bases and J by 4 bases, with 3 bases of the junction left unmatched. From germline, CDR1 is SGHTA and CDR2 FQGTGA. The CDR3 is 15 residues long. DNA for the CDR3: TGTGCCAGCAGCTTATCACAGGGGGCGTACAATGAGCAGTTCTTC. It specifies CASSLSQGAYNEQFF.

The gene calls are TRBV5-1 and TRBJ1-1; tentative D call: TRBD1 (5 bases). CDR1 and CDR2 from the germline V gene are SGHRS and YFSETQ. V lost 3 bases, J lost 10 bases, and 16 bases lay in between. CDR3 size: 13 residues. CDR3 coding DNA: TGCGCCAGCAGCTGGGGGGAGGCCGGGGGAGCTTTCTTT. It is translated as CASSWGEAGGAFF.

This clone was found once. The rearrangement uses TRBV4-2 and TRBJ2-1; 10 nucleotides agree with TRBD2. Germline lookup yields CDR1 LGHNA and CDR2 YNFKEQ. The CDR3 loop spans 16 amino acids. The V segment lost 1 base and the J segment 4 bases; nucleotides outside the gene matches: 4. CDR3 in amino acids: CASSQVSAGGYNEQFF. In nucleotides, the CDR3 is TGTGCCAGCAGCCAAGTTTCAGCGGGGGGGTACAATGAGCAGTTCTTC.

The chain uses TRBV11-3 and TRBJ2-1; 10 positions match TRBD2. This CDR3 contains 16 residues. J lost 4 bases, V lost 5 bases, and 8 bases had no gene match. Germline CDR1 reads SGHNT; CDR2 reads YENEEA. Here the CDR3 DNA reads TGTGCCAGCAGCATAGGGGCTAGCGGGGGATACAATGAGCAGTTCTTC. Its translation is CASSIGASGGYNEQFF.

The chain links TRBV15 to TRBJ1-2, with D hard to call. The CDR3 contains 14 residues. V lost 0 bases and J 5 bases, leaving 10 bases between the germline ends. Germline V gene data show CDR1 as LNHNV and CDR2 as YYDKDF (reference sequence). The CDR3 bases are TGTGCCACCAGCAGAGAGGGCCCACCTTATGGCTACACCTTC. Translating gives CATSREGPPYGYTF.

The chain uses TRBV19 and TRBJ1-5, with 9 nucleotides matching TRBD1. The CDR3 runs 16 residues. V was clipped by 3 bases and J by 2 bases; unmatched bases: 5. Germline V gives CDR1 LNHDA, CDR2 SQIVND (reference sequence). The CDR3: CASSIGNRGRNQPQHF. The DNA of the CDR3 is TGTGCCAGTAGTATCGGAAACAGGGGGCGCAATCAGCCCCAGCATTTT.

CDR3 protein: CASSPTGKAYEQYF. CDR3 sequence (DNA): TGTGCCAGCAGCCCGACAGGGAAGGCCTACGAGCAGTACTTC. J is TRBJ2-7 and V is TRBV5-4; 7 bases agree with TRBD1. The trim removed 4 bases at V and 2 bases at J, leaving 6 bases unmatched. CDR1 is SGHNT, CDR2 YYREEE, per germline (reference sequence). CDR3 size: 14 residues. The variable domain in full, with the rest retrieved from reference TRBV5-4 and TRBJ2-7, is ETGVTQSPTHLIKTRGQQVTLRCSSQSGHNTVSWYQQALGQGPQFIFQYYREEENGRGNFPPRFSGLQFPNYSSELNVNALELDDSALYLCASSPTGKAYEQYFGPGTRLTVT.

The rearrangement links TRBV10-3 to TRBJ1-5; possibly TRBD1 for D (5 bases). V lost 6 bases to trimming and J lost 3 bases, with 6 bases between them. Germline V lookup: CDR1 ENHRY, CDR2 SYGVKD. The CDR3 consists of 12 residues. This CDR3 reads CAIRTDNQPQHF. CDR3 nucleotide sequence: TGTGCCATCAGGACAGACAATCAGCCCCAGCATTTT.

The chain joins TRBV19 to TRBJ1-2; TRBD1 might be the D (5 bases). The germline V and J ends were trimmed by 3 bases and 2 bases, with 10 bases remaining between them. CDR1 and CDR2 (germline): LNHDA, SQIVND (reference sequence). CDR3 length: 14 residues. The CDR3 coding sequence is TGTGCCAGTAGTATGTGGGGCCCCAACTATGGCTACACCTTC. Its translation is CASSMWGPNYGYTF.

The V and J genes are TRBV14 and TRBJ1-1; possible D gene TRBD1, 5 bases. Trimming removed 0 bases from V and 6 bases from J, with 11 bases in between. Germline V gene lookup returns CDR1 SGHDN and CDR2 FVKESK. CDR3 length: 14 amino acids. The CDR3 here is CASSQEGGKSEAFF. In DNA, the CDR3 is TGTGCCAGCAGCCAAGAGGGGGGGAAGTCTGAAGCTTTCTTT.

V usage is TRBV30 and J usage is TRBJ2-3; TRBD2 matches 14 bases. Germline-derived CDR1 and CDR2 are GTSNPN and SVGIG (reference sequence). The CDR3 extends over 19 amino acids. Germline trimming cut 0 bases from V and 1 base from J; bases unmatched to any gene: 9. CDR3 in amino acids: CAWSVLRLAGGVGTDTQYF. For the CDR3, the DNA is TGTGCCTGGAGTGTACTTAGACTAGCGGGGGGGGTAGGCACAGATACGCAGTATTTT.